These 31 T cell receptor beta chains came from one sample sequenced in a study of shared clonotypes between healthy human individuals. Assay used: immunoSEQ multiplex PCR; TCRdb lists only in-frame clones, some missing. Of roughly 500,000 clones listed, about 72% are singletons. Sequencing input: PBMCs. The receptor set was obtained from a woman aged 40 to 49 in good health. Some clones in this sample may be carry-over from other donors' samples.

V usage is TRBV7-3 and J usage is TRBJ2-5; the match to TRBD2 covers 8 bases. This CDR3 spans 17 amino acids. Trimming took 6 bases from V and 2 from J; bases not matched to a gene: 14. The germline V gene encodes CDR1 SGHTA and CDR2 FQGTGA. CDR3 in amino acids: CASSRGAATSGQETQYF. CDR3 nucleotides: TGTGCCAGCAGTCGGGGGGCGGCAACTAGCGGACAAGAGACCCAGTACTTC.

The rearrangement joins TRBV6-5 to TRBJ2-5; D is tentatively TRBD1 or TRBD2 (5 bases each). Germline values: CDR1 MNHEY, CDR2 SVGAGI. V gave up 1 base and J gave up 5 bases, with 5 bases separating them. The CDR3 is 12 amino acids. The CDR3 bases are TGTGCCAGCAGTTACTGGGGGGAGACCCAGTACTTC. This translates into CASSYWGETQYF.

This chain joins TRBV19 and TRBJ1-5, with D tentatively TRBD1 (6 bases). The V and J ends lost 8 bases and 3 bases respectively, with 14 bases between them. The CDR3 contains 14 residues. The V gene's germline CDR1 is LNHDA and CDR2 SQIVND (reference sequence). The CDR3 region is CASSQGSHNQPQHF. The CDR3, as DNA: TGTGCCAGTTCCCAGGGGTCCCACAATCAGCCCCAGCATTTT. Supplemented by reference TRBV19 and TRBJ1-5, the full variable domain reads DGGITQSPKYLFRKEGQNVTLSCEQNLNHDAMYWYRQDPGQGLRLIYYSQIVNDFQKGDIAEGYSVSREKKESFPLTVTSAQKNPTAFYLCASSQGSHNQPQHFGDGTRLSIL.

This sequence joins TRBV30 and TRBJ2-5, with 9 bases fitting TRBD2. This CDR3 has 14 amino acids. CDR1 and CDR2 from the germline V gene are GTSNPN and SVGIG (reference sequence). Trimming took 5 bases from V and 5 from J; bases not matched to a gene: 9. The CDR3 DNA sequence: TGTGCCTGGGCGGCGGGAGGGGGACTGGAGACCCAGTACTTC. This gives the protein CAWAAGGGLETQYF.

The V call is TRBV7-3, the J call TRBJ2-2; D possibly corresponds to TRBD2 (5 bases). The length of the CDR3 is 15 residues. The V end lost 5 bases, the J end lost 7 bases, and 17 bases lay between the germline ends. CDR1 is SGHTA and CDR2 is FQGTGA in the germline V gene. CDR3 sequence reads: CASSAGGASGGELFF. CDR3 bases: TGTGCCAGCAGCGCCGGAGGCGCCTCTGGCGGGGAGCTGTTTTTT.

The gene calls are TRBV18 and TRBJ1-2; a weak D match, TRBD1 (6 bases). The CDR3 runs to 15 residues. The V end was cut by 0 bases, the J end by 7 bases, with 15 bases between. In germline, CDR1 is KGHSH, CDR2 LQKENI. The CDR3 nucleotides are TGTGCCAGCTCACCACCCGCGGACAGAGTGGGTGGCTACACCTTC. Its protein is CASSPPADRVGGYTF.

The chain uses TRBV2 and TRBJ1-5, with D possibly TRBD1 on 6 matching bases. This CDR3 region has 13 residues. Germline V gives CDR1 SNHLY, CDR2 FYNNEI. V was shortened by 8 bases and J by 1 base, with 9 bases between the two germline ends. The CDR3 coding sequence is TGTGCCAGCCTAGGACAGAGCAATCAGCCCCAGCATTTT. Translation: CASLGQSNQPQHF.

This chain's CDR3 is CASTSMSYEQYF. CDR3 sequence (DNA): TGTGCCAGCACCTCCATGAGCTACGAGCAGTACTTC. The chain uses TRBV28 and TRBJ2-5; the D is unclear. The J call may be faulty, since TRBJ2-7 better matches the DNA end. The CDR3 runs to 12 residues. Germline CDR1 MDHEN, CDR2 SYDVKM.

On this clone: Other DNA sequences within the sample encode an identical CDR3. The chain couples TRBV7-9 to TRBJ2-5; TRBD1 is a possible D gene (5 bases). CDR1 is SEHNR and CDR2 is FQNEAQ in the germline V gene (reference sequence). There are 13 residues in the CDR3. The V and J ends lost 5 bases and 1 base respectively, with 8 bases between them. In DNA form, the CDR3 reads TGTGCCAGCAGCCCTAGGGGCCAAGAGACCCAGTACTTC. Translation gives CASSPRGQETQYF.

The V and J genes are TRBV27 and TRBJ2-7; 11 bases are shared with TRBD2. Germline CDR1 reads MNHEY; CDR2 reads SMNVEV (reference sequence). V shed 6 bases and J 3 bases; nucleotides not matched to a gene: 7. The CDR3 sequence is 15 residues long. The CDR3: CASRKLAGEIYEQYF. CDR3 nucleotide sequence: TGTGCCAGCAGGAAACTAGCGGGAGAGATCTACGAGCAGTACTTC.

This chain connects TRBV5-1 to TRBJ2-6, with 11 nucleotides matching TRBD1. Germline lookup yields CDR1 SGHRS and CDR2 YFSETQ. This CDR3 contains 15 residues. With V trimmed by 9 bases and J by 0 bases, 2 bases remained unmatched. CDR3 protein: CATGTGGSGANVLTF. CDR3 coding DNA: TGCGCCACCGGGACAGGGGGCTCTGGGGCCAACGTCCTGACTTTC.

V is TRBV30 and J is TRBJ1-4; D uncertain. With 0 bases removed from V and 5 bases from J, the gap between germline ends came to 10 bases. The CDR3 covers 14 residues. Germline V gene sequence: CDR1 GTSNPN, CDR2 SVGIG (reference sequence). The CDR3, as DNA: TGTGCCTGGAGTGTGGAGAGGGCCAATGAAAAACTGTTTTTT. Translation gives CAWSVERANEKLFF.

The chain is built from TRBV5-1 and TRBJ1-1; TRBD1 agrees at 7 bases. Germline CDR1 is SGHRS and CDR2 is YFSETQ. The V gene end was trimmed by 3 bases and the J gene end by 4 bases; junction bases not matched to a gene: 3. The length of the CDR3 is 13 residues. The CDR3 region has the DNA TGCGCCAGCAGCTCGGGACAGCTCACTGAAGCTTTCTTT. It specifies CASSSGQLTEAFF.

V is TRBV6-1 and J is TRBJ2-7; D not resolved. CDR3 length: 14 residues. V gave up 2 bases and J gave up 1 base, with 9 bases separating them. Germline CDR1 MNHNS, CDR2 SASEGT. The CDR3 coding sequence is TGTGCCAGCAGTGAATGGCGGATATCCTACGAGCAGTACTTC. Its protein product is CASSEWRISYEQYF.

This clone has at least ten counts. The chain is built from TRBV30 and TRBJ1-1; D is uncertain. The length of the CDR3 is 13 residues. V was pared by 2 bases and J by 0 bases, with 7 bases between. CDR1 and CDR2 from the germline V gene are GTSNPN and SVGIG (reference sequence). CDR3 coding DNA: TGTGCCTGGAGTCCCCGGATGAACACTGAAGCTTTCTTT. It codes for CAWSPRMNTEAFF.

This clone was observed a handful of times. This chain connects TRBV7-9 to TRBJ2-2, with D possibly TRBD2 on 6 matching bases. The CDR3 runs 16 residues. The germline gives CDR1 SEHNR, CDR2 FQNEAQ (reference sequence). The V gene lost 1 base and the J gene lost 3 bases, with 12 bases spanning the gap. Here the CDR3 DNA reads TGTGCCAGCAGCTTAGGTCGCGGGATCGACACCGGGGAGCTGTTTTTT. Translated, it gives CASSLGRGIDTGELFF.

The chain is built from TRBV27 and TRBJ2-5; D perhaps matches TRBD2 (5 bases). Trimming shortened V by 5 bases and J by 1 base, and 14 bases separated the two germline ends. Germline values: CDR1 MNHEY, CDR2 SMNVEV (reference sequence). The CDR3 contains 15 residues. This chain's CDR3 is CASSPSGKGQETQYF. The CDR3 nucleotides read TGTGCCAGCAGTCCTTCGGGGAAGGGCCAAGAGACCCAGTACTTC.

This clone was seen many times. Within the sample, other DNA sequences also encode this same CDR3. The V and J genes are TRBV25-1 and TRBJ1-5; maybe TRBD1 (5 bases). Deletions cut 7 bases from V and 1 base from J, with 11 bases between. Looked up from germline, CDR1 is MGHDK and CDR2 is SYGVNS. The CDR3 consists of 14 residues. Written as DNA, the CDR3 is TGTGCCAGCAATCCCGGGACCAGCAATCAGCCCCAGCATTTT. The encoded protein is CASNPGTSNQPQHF. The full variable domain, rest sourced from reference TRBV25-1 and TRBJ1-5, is EADIYQTPRYLVIGTGKKITLECSQTMGHDKMYWYQQDPGMELHLIHYSYGVNSTEKGDLSSESTVSRIRTEHFPLTLESARPSHTSQYLCASNPGTSNQPQHFGDGTRLSIL.

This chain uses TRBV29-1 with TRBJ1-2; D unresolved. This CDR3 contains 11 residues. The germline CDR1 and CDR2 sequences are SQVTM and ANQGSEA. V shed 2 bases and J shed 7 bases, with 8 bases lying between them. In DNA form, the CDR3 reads TGCAGCGTTGAATTGGGAGTTGGCTACACCTTC. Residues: CSVELGVGYTF.

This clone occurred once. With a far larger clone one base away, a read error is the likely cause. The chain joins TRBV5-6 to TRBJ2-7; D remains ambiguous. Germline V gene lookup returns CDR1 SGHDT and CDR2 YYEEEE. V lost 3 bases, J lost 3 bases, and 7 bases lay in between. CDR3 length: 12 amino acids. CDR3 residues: CASSSRSYEQYF. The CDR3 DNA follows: TGTGCCAGCAGCTCGAGGAGCTACGAGCAGTACTTC.

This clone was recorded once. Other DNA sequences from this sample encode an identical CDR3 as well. The CDR3 coding sequence is TGTGCCAGCTCACAAAACAGGGGAGGCAGCAATCAGCCCCAGCATTTT. The encoded protein is CASSQNRGGSNQPQHF. This chain uses TRBV18 with TRBJ1-5, with 7 bases matching TRBD1. Germline-derived CDR1 and CDR2 are KGHSH and LQKENI. The CDR3 totals 16 residues. V gave up 4 bases and J gave up 1 base; unmatched junction bases: 7.

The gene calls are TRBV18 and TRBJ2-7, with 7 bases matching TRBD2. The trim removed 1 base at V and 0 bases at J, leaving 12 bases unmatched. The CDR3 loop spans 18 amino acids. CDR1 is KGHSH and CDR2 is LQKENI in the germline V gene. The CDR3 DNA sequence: TGTGCCAGCTCACCACGAGGTTTCGAAGCGGGGAGCTCCTACGAGCAGTACTTC. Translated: CASSPRGFEAGSSYEQYF.

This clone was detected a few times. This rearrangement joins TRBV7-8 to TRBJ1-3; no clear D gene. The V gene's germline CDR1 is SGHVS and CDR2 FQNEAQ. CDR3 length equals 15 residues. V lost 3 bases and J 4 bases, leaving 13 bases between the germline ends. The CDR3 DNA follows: TGTGCCAGCAGCTTTGGCCCCTTAACCGGAAACACCATATATTTT. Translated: CASSFGPLTGNTIYF.

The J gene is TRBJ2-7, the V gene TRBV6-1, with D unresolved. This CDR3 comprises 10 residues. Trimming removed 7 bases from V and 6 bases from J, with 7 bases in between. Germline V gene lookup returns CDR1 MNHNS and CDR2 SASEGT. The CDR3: CASNRPEQYF. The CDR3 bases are TGTGCCAGCAATCGCCCCGAGCAGTACTTC.

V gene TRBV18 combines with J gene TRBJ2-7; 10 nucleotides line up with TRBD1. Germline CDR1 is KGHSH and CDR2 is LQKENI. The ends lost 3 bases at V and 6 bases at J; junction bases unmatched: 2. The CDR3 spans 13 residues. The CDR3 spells CASSPWTGGEQYF. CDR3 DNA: TGTGCCAGCTCACCTTGGACAGGGGGCGAGCAGTACTTC.

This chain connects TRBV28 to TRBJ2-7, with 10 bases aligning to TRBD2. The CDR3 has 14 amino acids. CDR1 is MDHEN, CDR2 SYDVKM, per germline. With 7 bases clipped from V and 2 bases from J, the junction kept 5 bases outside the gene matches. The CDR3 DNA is TGTGCCAGCATTGGCAGCGGGAGGGCCTACGAGCAGTACTTC. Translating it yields CASIGSGRAYEQYF.

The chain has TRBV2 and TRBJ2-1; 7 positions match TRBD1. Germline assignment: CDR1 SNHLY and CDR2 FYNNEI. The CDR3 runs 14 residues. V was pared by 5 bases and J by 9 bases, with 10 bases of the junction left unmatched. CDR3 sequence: CASSYTHRGSEQFF. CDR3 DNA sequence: TGTGCCAGCAGTTACACACACAGGGGTAGTGAGCAGTTCTTC.

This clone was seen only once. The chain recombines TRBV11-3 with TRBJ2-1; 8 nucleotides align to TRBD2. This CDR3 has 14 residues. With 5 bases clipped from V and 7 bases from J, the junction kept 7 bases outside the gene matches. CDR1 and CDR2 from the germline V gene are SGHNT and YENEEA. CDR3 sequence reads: CASSGTSGGNEQFF. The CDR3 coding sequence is TGTGCCAGCAGCGGAACTAGCGGCGGGAATGAGCAGTTCTTC.

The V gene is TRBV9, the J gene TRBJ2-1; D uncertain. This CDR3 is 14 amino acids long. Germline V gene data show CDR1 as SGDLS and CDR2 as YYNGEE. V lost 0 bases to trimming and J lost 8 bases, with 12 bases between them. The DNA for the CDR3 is TGTGCCAGCAGCGTAGCCGACCATTTCGATGAGCAGTTCTTC. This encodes CASSVADHFDEQFF. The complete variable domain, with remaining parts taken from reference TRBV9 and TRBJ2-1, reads DSGVTQTPKHLITATGQRVTLRCSPRSGDLSVYWYQQSLDQGLQFLIQYYNGEERAKGNILERFSAQQFPDLHSELNLSSLELGDSALYFCASSVADHFDEQFFGPGTRLTVL.

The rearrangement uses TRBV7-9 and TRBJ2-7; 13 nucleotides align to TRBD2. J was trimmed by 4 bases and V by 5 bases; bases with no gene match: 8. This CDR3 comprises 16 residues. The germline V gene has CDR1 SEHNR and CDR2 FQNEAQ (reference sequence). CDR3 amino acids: CASSPGTSGNFYEQYF. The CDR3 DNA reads TGTGCCAGCAGCCCGGGGACTAGCGGGAATTTTTACGAGCAGTACTTC.

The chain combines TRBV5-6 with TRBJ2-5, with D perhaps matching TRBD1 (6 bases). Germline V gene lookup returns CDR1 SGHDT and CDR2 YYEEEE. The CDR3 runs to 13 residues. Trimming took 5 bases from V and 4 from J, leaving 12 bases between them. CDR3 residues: CASSIQGLETQYF. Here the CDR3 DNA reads TGTGCCAGCAGTATACAGGGTTTAGAGACCCAGTACTTC.